One sample yielded the 24 T cell receptor beta chains listed below, sequenced in a study of cytomegalovirus exposure and HLA in healthy donors. PCR employed 60 Vbeta and 13 Jbeta primers. TCRdb's table, derived via immunoSEQ multiplex PCR, lists solely in-frame clones and lacks some. The sample carries more than 250,000 clones, roughly 89% recorded once. The sequencing input was PBMCs. The receptors come from a woman aged 18-30 years in good health and CMV-seronegative.

The V and J genes are TRBV11-2 and TRBJ1-1; no clear D gene. The CDR3 extends over 14 amino acids. Per the germline V gene, CDR1 is SGHAT and CDR2 is FQNNGV. With 2 bases removed from V and 1 base from J, the gap between germline ends came to 8 bases. CDR3 in amino acids: CASSLKYGNTEAFF. In DNA, the CDR3 is TGTGCCAGCAGCTTAAAATACGGGAACACTGAAGCTTTCTTT. Drawing the rest from reference TRBV11-2 and TRBJ1-1, the complete variable domain is EAGVAQSPRYKIIEKRQSVAFWCNPISGHATLYWYQQILGQGPKLLIQFQNNGVVDDSQLPKDRFSAERLKGVDSTLKIQPAKLEDSAVYLCASSLKYGNTEAFFGQGTRLTVV.

The chain has TRBV2 and TRBJ2-1; 15 bases fit TRBD2. CDR1 SNHLY and CDR2 FYNNEI come from the germline V gene. Trimming at V came to 6 bases and at J to 10 bases, leaving 10 bases not matched to a gene. The length of the CDR3 is 16 residues. The CDR3 is CASSAGLAGGPGEQFF. CDR3 DNA: TGTGCCAGCAGCGCGGGACTAGCGGGGGGCCCAGGAGAGCAGTTCTTC.

This rearrangement joins TRBV4-2 to TRBJ2-7, with a weak D call TRBD2 (5 bases). The CDR3 covers 12 residues. Trimming removed 0 bases from V and 12 bases from J, with 12 bases in between. Germline V CDR1 and CDR2: LGHNA, YNFKEQ. CDR3 sequence: CASSQDSRGLYF. CDR3 bases: TGTGCCAGCAGCCAAGATAGTCGCGGGTTGTACTTC.

This clone is a singleton in its sample. V gene TRBV9 combines with J gene TRBJ2-1; TRBD2 aligns across 16 bases. The CDR3 contains 17 residues. V dropped 4 bases and J dropped 4; count of bases not matched to a gene: 5. The germline V gene encodes CDR1 SGDLS and CDR2 YYNGEE. The CDR3 DNA reads as TGTGCCAGCAGCCTTGGGACTAGCGGGGGGGATTACAATGAGCAGTTCTTC. Translation gives CASSLGTSGGDYNEQFF.

The chain has TRBV2 and TRBJ1-4; D might be TRBD1 (5 bases). The germline V gene encodes CDR1 SNHLY and CDR2 FYNNEI. This CDR3 is built from 15 residues. Trimming removed 8 bases at V and 0 bases at J, with 13 bases between. In DNA form, the CDR3 reads TGTGCCAGCCGAGCGATAGGGGCAACTAATGAAAAACTGTTTTTT. It encodes CASRAIGATNEKLFF.

This CDR3 reads CASQRGGEANEQFF. CDR3 nucleotides: TGTGCCAGCCAGCGGGGGGGCGAAGCCAATGAGCAGTTCTTC. This sequence joins TRBV9 and TRBJ2-1; TRBD2 aligns across 10 bases. The J segment lost 6 bases and the V segment lost 7 bases, leaving 7 bases of the junction unmatched. CDR3 length: 14 amino acids. CDR1 and CDR2 (germline): SGDLS, YYNGEE.

The chain couples TRBV27 to TRBJ2-7, with TRBD2 as a possible D gene (5 bases). V was clipped by 3 bases and J by 6 bases, with 9 bases between them. Germline-derived CDR1 and CDR2 are MNHEY and SMNVEV (reference sequence). The length of the CDR3 is 12 residues. CDR3: CASSFRGGEQYF. The DNA of the CDR3 is TGTGCCAGCAGTTTCAGAGGAGGCGAGCAGTACTTC.

J is TRBJ2-3 and V is TRBV5-1, with no clear D. The CDR3 sequence is 14 residues long. The V gene's germline CDR1 is SGHRS and CDR2 YFSETQ. V lost 0 bases and J 3 bases, leaving 8 bases between the germline ends. The CDR3 bases are TGCGCCAGCAGCTTGGGACAAGAGACAGATACGCAGTATTTT. It translates to CASSLGQETDTQYF.

The chain combines TRBV2 with TRBJ2-1, with 7 bases aligning to TRBD2. The ends lost 10 bases at V and 8 bases at J; junction bases unmatched: 8. Germline-derived CDR1 and CDR2 are SNHLY and FYNNEI. CDR3 length equals 12 residues. Written as DNA, the CDR3 is TGTGCCACCCGGGAGGATGGGGATGAGCAGTTCTTC. It codes for CATREDGDEQFF.

Here the CDR3 reads CASSGTQYQGSANYGYTF. The CDR3 DNA follows: TGTGCCAGCAGCGGTACTCAGTATCAGGGCAGCGCTAACTATGGCTACACCTTC. This chain joins TRBV7-9 and TRBJ1-2; TRBD1 is a possible D gene (5 bases). The CDR3 runs 18 residues. Trimming stripped 5 bases from V and 0 bases from J, with 22 bases between. Looked up from germline, CDR1 is SEHNR and CDR2 is FQNEAQ (reference sequence).

This sequence joins TRBV11-3 and TRBJ2-7, with D perhaps matching TRBD1 (6 bases). CDR1 SGHNT and CDR2 YENEEA come from the germline V gene. V lost 1 base and J lost 4, with 8 bases in between. This CDR3 region has 13 residues. The CDR3 DNA reads as TGTGCCAGCAGCTTAGGGGGGCAGTACGAGCAGTACTTC. It yields the protein CASSLGGQYEQYF. The variable domain in full, with the rest retrieved from reference TRBV11-3 and TRBJ2-7, is EAGVVQSPRYKIIEKKQPVAFWCNPISGHNTLYWYLQNLGQGPELLIRYENEEAVDDSQLPKDRFSAERLKGVDSTLKIQPAELGDSAVYLCASSLGGQYEQYFGPGTRLTVT.

The rearrangement links TRBV5-6 to TRBJ2-5; 14 nucleotides agree with TRBD2. J lost 1 base, V lost 0 bases, and 2 bases had no gene match. CDR1 is SGHDT and CDR2 is YYEEEE in the germline V gene. The CDR3 contains 17 residues. The CDR3 is CASSLGLAGGLQETQYF. In nucleotides, the CDR3 is TGTGCCAGCAGCTTGGGACTAGCGGGGGGGCTCCAAGAGACCCAGTACTTC.

This chain connects TRBV7-8 to TRBJ2-7; D may be TRBD2 (5 bases). The CDR3 runs 19 residues. Per the germline V gene, CDR1 is SGHVS and CDR2 is FQNEAQ. Trimming cost V 2 bases and J 0 bases, with 23 bases left between them. CDR3 nucleotide sequence: TGTGCCAGCAGCTTACGGGATAAACGGCTTCTCGTGAGCTCCTACGAGCAGTACTTC. Protein product: CASSLRDKRLLVSSYEQYF.

The J gene is TRBJ2-5, the V gene TRBV6-5, with a possible D match to TRBD2 (6 bases). The J call could be wrong; TRBJ2-7 is a better fit for the DNA end. CDR1 is MNHEY and CDR2 is SVGAGI in the germline V gene. The CDR3 totals 15 residues. The CDR3 bases are TGTGCCAGCAGCATCCTTCGAGCGGGCCCCTACGAGCAGTACTTC. Protein sequence: CASSILRAGPYEQYF.

The V gene is TRBV15, the J gene TRBJ2-3; 8 positions match TRBD2. The germline CDR1 and CDR2 sequences are LNHNV and YYDKDF (reference sequence). CDR3 length: 15 amino acids. The trim removed 5 bases at V and 4 bases at J, leaving 8 bases unmatched. The CDR3 nucleotides read TGTGCCACCAGCCGTGCCGGGGGGGATCCAGATACGCAGTATTTT. This gives the protein CATSRAGGDPDTQYF.

The rearrangement links TRBV13 to TRBJ2-7; D perhaps matches TRBD2 (5 bases). This CDR3 comprises 14 residues. In germline, CDR1 is PRHDT, CDR2 FYEKMQ (reference sequence). The V and J ends lost 5 bases and 2 bases respectively, with 13 bases between them. DNA for the CDR3: TGTGCCAGCAGCCACTTCGAGGGTCCCTACGAGCAGTACTTC. This sequence encodes CASSHFEGPYEQYF.

The CDR3 DNA sequence: TGTGCCAGCAGCTTAGGGGCAGGCCTGAACACTGAAGCTTTCTTT. Its translation is CASSLGAGLNTEAFF. This chain connects TRBV7-9 to TRBJ1-1, with D unresolved. Germline V lookup: CDR1 SEHNR, CDR2 FQNEAQ (reference sequence). The CDR3 consists of 15 residues. Trimming pared 1 base from V and 0 bases from J, leaving 9 bases between.

The V gene is TRBV9, the J gene TRBJ1-6; no clear D gene. There are 12 residues in the CDR3. Deletions cut 3 bases from V and 8 bases from J, with 6 bases between. Germline CDR1 reads SGDLS; CDR2 reads YYNGEE. The CDR3 reads CASSGPDSPLHF. In DNA form, the CDR3 reads TGTGCCAGCAGCGGCCCGGATTCACCCCTCCACTTT.

CDR3 amino acids: CASSAGTGSNEKLFF. CDR3 sequence (DNA): TGTGCCAGCAGCGCCGGGACAGGGTCTAATGAAAAACTGTTTTTT. The gene calls are TRBV13 and TRBJ1-4; 9 bases fit TRBD1. After removal of 5 bases from V and 3 bases from J, the junction contained 4 bases not matched to a gene. The CDR3 is 15 residues long. Germline CDR1 PRHDT, CDR2 FYEKMQ (reference sequence).

For this clone: At one end, the junction sequence differs from germline, possibly due to a read error. This chain joins TRBV6-6 and TRBJ1-2; D remains ambiguous. The CDR3 consists of 9 residues. Germline CDR1 is MNHNY and CDR2 is SVGAGI (reference sequence). The CDR3 DNA sequence: TGTGCCAGCAGCCCCGGTTTCGCCTTC. Its protein product is CASSPGFAF.

The chain employs TRBV9 and TRBJ1-2; weak D call: TRBD1 (6 bases). Germline loops: CDR1 SGDLS, CDR2 YYNGEE. Deletions cut 4 bases from V and 2 bases from J, with 24 bases between. There are 18 residues in the CDR3. In DNA form, the CDR3 reads TGTGCCAGCAGCTCCCCGGGGGGCAGGGTAAATGGCAACTATGGCTACACCTTC. It encodes CASSSPGGRVNGNYGYTF.

This chain connects TRBV27 to TRBJ2-5, with a possible D match to TRBD2 (6 bases). Trimming stripped 3 bases from V and 1 base from J, with 12 bases between. The CDR3 consists of 15 residues. Germline lookup yields CDR1 MNHEY and CDR2 SMNVEV (reference sequence). The CDR3 spells CASSLTEGLQETQYF. CDR3 nucleotide sequence: TGTGCCAGCAGTTTGACGGAGGGGCTCCAAGAGACCCAGTACTTC.

This sequence joins TRBV6-1 and TRBJ1-2; 8 bases map to TRBD1. The CDR3 has 14 residues. Germline lookup yields CDR1 MNHNS and CDR2 SASEGT. V shed 6 bases and J 1 base; nucleotides not matched to a gene: 4. CDR3 bases: TGTGCCAGCAGCTCCGGACAGGGTAACTATGGCTACACCTTC. Its translation: CASSSGQGNYGYTF.

This clone has just one count. This rearrangement joins TRBV14 to TRBJ2-2; 14 bases line up with TRBD2. The CDR3 runs to 17 residues. Germline CDR1 is SGHDN and CDR2 is FVKESK. Trimming at V came to 4 bases and at J to 7 bases, leaving 8 bases not matched to a gene. CDR3 in DNA: TGTGCCAGCAGCCCGGGACTAGCGGGGGCCACTTTCGGGGAGCTGTTTTTT. This codes for CASSPGLAGATFGELFF.